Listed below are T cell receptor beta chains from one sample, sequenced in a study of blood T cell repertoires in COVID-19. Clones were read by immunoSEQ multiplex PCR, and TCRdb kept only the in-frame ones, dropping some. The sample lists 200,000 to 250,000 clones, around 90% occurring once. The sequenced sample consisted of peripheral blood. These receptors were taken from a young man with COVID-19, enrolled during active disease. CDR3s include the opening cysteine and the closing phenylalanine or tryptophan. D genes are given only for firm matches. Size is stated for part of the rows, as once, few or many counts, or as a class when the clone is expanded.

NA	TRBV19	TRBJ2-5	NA	TGTGCCAGTAGTTACCAGGGGCCACAAGAGACCCAGTACTTC	CASSYQGPQETQYF
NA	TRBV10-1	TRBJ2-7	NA	TGCGCCAGCAGTGAGGACAGCCTCTCCTACGAGCAGTACTTC	CASSEDSLSYEQYF
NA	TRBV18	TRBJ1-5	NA	TGTGCCAGCTCATTCGCAGACAGTAGAGGTCAGCCCCAGCATTTT	CASSFADSRGQPQHF
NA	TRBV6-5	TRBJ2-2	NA	TGTGCCAGCAGTTCGGACAGGAACACCGGGGAGCTGTTTTTT	CASSSDRNTGELFF
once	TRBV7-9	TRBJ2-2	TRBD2	TGTGCCAGCAGCCCTTATTCCGGGACTAGCGGGACCCGGCGGGAGCTGTTTTTT	CASSPYSGTSGTRRELFF
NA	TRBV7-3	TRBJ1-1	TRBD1	TGTGCCAGCAGCCTACGACAGGGGGCCACTGAAGCTTTCTTT	CASSLRQGATEAFF
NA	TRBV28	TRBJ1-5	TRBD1	TGTGCCAGCAGTTTGGCGGGACAGGGCGCCTCACGGCCCCAGCATTTT	CASSLAGQGASRPQHF
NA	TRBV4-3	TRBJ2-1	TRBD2	TGCGCCAGCAGCCAAGATGCTGCGGGGGGGCCGACCTACAATGAGCAGTTCTTC	CASSQDAAGGPTYNEQFF
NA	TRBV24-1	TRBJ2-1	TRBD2	TGTGCCACCAGTGATCCCTCTAGCGGGGCCTCCTACAATGAGCAGTTCTTC	CATSDPSSGASYNEQFF
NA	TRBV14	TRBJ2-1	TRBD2	TGTGCCAGCAGCCTCGGACTAGTTTCCTACAATGAGCAGTTCTTC	CASSLGLVSYNEQFF
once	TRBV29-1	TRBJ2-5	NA	TGCAGCGTTGAAGGGGGCCATACAAAAGAGACCCAGTACTTC	CSVEGGHTKETQYF
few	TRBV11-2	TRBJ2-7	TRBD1	TGTGCCAGCAGCTCGGACAGGCGGATTATCTACGAGCAGTACTTC	CASSSDRRIIYEQYF
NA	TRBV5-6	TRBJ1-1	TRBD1	TGTGCCAGCAGCTTAAGACAGGGGAAAGGAACGAACACTGAAGCTTTCTTT	CASSLRQGKGTNTEAFF
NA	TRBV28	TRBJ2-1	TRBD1	TGTGCCAGCAACCCCCGAGCCGGGACAGGAAGGTTCAATGAGCAGTTCTTC	CASNPRAGTGRFNEQFF
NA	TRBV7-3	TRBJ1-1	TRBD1	TGTGCCAGCAGCTTAAGAGGACAGGAGAACACTGAAGCTTTCTTT	CASSLRGQENTEAFF
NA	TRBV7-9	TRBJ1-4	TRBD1	TGTGCCAGCAGCAACGGACAGGGGGCAACTAATGAAAAACTGTTTTTT	CASSNGQGATNEKLFF
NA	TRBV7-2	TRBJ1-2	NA	TGTGCCAGCAGACCGGGACACAACTATGGCTACACCTTC	CASRPGHNYGYTF
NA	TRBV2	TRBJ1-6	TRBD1	TGTGCCAGCAGTGGAGGACAGGGGTATAATTCACCCCTCCACTTT	CASSGGQGYNSPLHF
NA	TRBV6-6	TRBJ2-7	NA	TGTGCCAGCAGTTACTCGAGTAGGGGGACCTACGAGCAGTACTTC	CASSYSSRGTYEQYF
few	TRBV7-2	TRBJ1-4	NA	TGTGCCAGCAGCTTAGGGGCCCGAAATGAAAAACTGTTTTTT	CASSLGARNEKLFF
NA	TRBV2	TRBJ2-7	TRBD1	TGTGCCAGCAGTGTCGAACAGGGGGACTACGAGCAGTACTTC	CASSVEQGDYEQYF
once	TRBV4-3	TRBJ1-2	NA	TGCGCCAGCAGCCAAGAAATCAGGGCTTTTGCTGCTGGCTACACCTTC	CASSQEIRAFAAGYTF
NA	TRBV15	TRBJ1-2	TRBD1	TGTGCCACCGGCGGACAGGGAGAAACTAACTATGGCTACACCTTC	CATGGQGETNYGYTF
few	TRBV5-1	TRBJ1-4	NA	TGCGCCAGCAGCTTCCGGACAAACAATGAAAAACTGTTTTTT	CASSFRTNNEKLFF
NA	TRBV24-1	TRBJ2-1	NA	TGTGCCACCAGTGATACTACAGGGAGCCAAAGCTCCTACAATGAGCAGTTCTTC	CATSDTTGSQSSYNEQFF
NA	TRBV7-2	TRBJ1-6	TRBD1	TGTGCCAGCAGCGCCACCGGGACAGGTTTAAATTCACCCCTCCACTTT	CASSATGTGLNSPLHF
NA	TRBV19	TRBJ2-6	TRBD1	TGTGCCAGTAGCCTCCAGGGGGCGGCCGGGGCCAACGTCCTGACTTTC	CASSLQGAAGANVLTF
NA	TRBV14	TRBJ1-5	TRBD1	TGTGCCAGCAGTCTTCCCGGACAGGGGAGGAATCAGCCCCAGCATTTT	CASSLPGQGRNQPQHF
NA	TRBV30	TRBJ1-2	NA	TGTGCCTGGAGCGCCCAGGGGTCAGGGCGTAACTATGGCTACACCTTC	CAWSAQGSGRNYGYTF
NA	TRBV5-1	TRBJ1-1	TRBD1	TGCGCCAGCAGCTTAATGACAGGGCTGAACACTGAAGCTTTCTTT	CASSLMTGLNTEAFF
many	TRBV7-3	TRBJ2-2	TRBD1	TGTGCCAGCAGCGGACAGGGAGCCACCGGGGAGCTGTTTTTT	CASSGQGATGELFF
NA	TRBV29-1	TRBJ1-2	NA	TGCAGCGTTGTTCTCAGGGAACGTCACTATGGCTACACCTTC	CSVVLRERHYGYTF
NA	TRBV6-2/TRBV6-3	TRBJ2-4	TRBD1	TGTGCCAGCAGTTACTCGGGACAGGATCATACAAACATTCAGTACTTC	CASSYSGQDHTNIQYF
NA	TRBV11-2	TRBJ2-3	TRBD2	TGTGCCAGCAGCCCTAAGCGGGGGAGCACAGATACGCAGTATTTT	CASSPKRGSTDTQYF
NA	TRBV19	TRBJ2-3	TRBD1	TGTGCCAGTAGTACGACAGGGAGAAGGGGCACAGATACGCAGTATTTT	CASSTTGRRGTDTQYF
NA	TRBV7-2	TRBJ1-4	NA	TGTGCCAGCAGCTTAAATTTTGGCGAAAAACTGTTTTTT	CASSLNFGEKLFF
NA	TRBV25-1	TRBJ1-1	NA	TGTGCCAGCAGTGAATGGGGGGGCACTGAAGCTTTCTTT	CASSEWGGTEAFF
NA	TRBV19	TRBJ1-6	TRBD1	TGTGCCTGTGGGACAGACTTTAATTCACCCCTCCACTTT	CACGTDFNSPLHF
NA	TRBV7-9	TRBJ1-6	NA	TGTGCCAGCAGCTTAGTGTCAGGCATTTCACCCCTCCACTTT	CASSLVSGISPLHF
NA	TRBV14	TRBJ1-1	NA	TGTGCCAGCAGCCAAGCTCGGAGGTCCAGGGGACTGAACACTGAAGCTTTCTTT	CASSQARRSRGLNTEAFF
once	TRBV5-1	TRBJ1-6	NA	TGCGCCAGCAGCCGGGAGGATAATTCACCCCTCCACTTT	CASSREDNSPLHF
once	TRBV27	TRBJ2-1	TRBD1	TGTGCCAGCAGTTTTCGACAGGGGGGTTACAATGAGCAGTTCTTC	CASSFRQGGYNEQFF
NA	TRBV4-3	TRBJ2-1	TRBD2	TGCGCCAGCAGCCAAAGCGGGGGGGCCTACAATGAGCAGTTCTTC	CASSQSGGAYNEQFF
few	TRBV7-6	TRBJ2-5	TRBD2	TGTGCCAGCAGCTTTTTCCCAAGACTAGCGGGAGGGCCGAGGGAGACCCAGTACTTC	CASSFFPRLAGGPRETQYF
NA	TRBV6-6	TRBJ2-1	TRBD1	TGTGCCAGCAGTCGCGAAGCCTCTGGACAGGGGGCGTTTGGGACGTTCTTC	CASSREASGQGAFGTFF
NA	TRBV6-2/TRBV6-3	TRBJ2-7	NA	TGTGCCAGCAGTTGGGGGGTCCACGAGCAGTACTTC	CASSWGVHEQYF
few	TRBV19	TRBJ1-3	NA	TGTGCCAGTAGTAACCCGGGGATGGGCTCTGGAAACACCATATATTTT	CASSNPGMGSGNTIYF
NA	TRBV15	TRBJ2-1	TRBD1	TGTGCCACCAGCAGAGAGGGACAGGGGCTGGATGAGCAGTTCTTC	CATSREGQGLDEQFF
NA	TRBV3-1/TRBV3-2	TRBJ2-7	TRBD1	TGTGCCAGCTCGACAGGGGTCTACGAGCAGTACTTC	CASSTGVYEQYF
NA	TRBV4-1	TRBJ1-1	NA	TGCGCCAGCAGCCAACAAACAGGGTCCCCTGAAGCTTTCTTT	CASSQQTGSPEAFF
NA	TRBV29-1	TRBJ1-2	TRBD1	TGCAGCGTCGGGACAGTAGCCTATGGCTACACCTTC	CSVGTVAYGYTF
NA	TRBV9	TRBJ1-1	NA	TGTGCCAGCAGCCCCTCCTCCAGACAGTCTGAAGCTTTCTTT	CASSPSSRQSEAFF